Sequencing of this TCR beta chain was carried out in a study of molecular identifiers for immune sequencing clone quantification. Notes on the study in general: In CMV-specific effectors, clones above 20 copies held over 98% of molecules; naive, under 1%.

The germline gives CDR1 MNHEY, CDR2 SMNVEV (reference sequence). The V end was cut by 10 bases, the J end by 4 bases, with 12 bases between. The CDR3 runs to 12 residues. A note on this clonotype: Its antigen is as yet unknown. A read error is possible here, since a much larger clone lies one base away.

As previously described, bulk TCR libraries were made using listed TCR primers. MiXCR, applied by TCRdb to the PCR reads, yields one record per CDR3 protein. The table records roughly 50,000 distinct CDR3 sequences, less than 25% of them present only once. Sequencing libraries of naive CD8 cells derived from roughly 20,000 to 1,000,000 sorted cells with 10%, 30% or 50% RNA. The specimen was naive CD8+ T cells from blood, with Jurkat cell RNA spiked in. Subset in this sample: FACS-sorted CD8+CD4-CCR7+CD45RA+ naive T cells. This sequence originates from a human donor in good health. Some libraries in this study had Jurkat cell RNA spiked in. The V call is TRBV27, the J call TRBJ2-3, with D unresolved. In DNA form, the CDR3 reads TGTGCCACCGGCGTCCCCCCAGATACGCAGTATTTT. Translated: CATGVPPDTQYF.